These 25 T cell receptor beta chains share one sample of origin, sequenced in a study of blood T cell repertoires in COVID-19. Repertoires were generated with immunoSEQ multiplex PCR, while TCRdb's copy carries only in-frame clones and drops some. Of tens of thousands of clones in the sample, 75% to 80% were seen once. What was sequenced was peripheral blood. These receptors originate from a man between 65 and 85 years old with COVID-19, enrolled during active disease.

This clone has just a few counts. The rearrangement uses TRBV28 and TRBJ1-1; weak D call: TRBD1 (5 bases). V lost 8 bases, J lost 11 bases, and 15 bases lay in between. The CDR3 is 11 amino acids. In germline, CDR1 is MDHEN, CDR2 SYDVKM. The CDR3 spells CASAGRQEAFF. CDR3 DNA: TGTGCCAGCGCGGGGCGGCAAGAGGCTTTCTTT.

The rearrangement links TRBV5-5 to TRBJ1-5, with 7 bases lining up with TRBD1. The CDR3 consists of 14 residues. The V and J ends lost 2 bases and 3 bases, in that order; junction bases with no gene match: 2. The germline V gene encodes CDR1 SGHKS and CDR2 YYEKEE (reference sequence). This chain's CDR3 is CASSLGTANQPQHF. The CDR3 DNA is TGTGCCAGCAGCTTAGGGACAGCCAATCAGCCCCAGCATTTT. The whole variable domain, filled in from reference TRBV5-5 and TRBJ1-5, reads DAGVTQSPTHLIKTRGQQVTLRCSPISGHKSVSWYQQVLGQGPQFIFQYYEKEERGRGNFPDRFSARQFPNYSSELNVNALLLGDSALYLCASSLGTANQPQHFGDGTRLSIL.

The V gene is TRBV27, the J gene TRBJ1-2, with 7 bases fitting TRBD1. V dropped 6 bases and J dropped 3; count of bases not matched to a gene: 13. The CDR3 runs 16 residues. Germline lookup yields CDR1 MNHEY and CDR2 SMNVEV (reference sequence). The CDR3 region is CASSLQRTTGHYGYTF. The CDR3 nucleotides read TGTGCCAGCAGCCTACAAAGGACGACAGGGCACTATGGCTACACCTTC.

The genes are TRBV28 and TRBJ1-2; 7 bases fit TRBD1. CDR3 length equals 14 residues. V lost 4 bases and J lost 4; bases outside the gene matches: 6. CDR1 MDHEN and CDR2 SYDVKM come from the germline V gene. CDR3 bases: TGTGCCAGCAGTTCCCAGAGACAGGGCTATGGCTACACCTTC. It yields the protein CASSSQRQGYGYTF.

V and J are TRBV7-9 and TRBJ1-4, with D unclear. With 3 bases removed from V and 2 bases from J, the gap between germline ends came to 7 bases. Germline CDR1 is SEHNR and CDR2 is FQNEAQ (reference sequence). The CDR3 is 14 residues long. The CDR3 nucleotides are TGTGCCAGCAGCTTCGACGGGACTAATGAAAAACTGTTTTTT. It yields the protein CASSFDGTNEKLFF.

CDR3: CASPLSSDSAKNIQYF. The CDR3 DNA follows: TGTGCCAGTCCACTATCGTCCGATTCGGCCAAAAACATTCAGTACTTC. The genes are TRBV19 and TRBJ2-4; D gene unclear. The germline CDR1 and CDR2 sequences are LNHDA and SQIVND (reference sequence). The V and J ends lost 8 bases and 1 base respectively, with 18 bases between them. CDR3 size: 16 residues.

The chain links TRBV7-3 to TRBJ1-2; D might be TRBD1 (5 bases). V was trimmed by 2 bases and J by 8 bases, leaving 12 bases between them. CDR3 size: 13 residues. Germline-derived CDR1 and CDR2 are SGHTA and FQGTGA. Here the CDR3 DNA reads TGTGCCAGCAGCTTATTTCAGGGAGGCGGCTACACCTTC. Protein sequence: CASSLFQGGGYTF.

The table lists this clone with a few counts. V and J are TRBV28 and TRBJ2-1, with 9 positions matching TRBD2. Germline lookup yields CDR1 MDHEN and CDR2 SYDVKM. The CDR3 length is 20 residues. J gave up 7 bases and V 1 base, and 20 bases lay outside the gene matches. Here the CDR3 DNA reads TGTGCCAGCAGTTTATCCCCTCTAACTCTAGGCGGGAGGGTGATGAATGAGCAGTTCTTC. Translating it yields CASSLSPLTLGGRVMNEQFF.

This chain joins TRBV30 and TRBJ1-3; 7 nucleotides match TRBD1. This CDR3 has 16 amino acids. V was pared by 4 bases and J by 0 bases, with 9 bases of the junction left unmatched. Germline CDR1 and CDR2: GTSNPN and SVGIG (reference sequence). CDR3 in amino acids: CAWTRQGSFSGNTIYF. For the CDR3, the DNA is TGTGCCTGGACCAGACAGGGTAGTTTCTCTGGAAACACCATATATTTT.

The chain combines TRBV19 with TRBJ1-1; D call uncertain. Trimming left V 5 bases short and J 1 base short, with 8 bases between. Germline CDR1 LNHDA, CDR2 SQIVND (reference sequence). This CDR3 region has 13 residues. The chain's CDR3 is CASSPPGNTEAFF. CDR3 coding DNA: TGTGCCAGTAGTCCACCGGGGAACACTGAAGCTTTCTTT.

This clone showed up just a few times. This chain joins TRBV12-3 or TRBV12-4 and TRBJ2-7; D uncertain. The CDR3 has 12 amino acids. Trimming removed 9 bases from V and 1 base from J, with 10 bases in between. The CDR3 DNA reads as TGTGCCAGTCGAGGCAGTTCCTACGAGCAGTACTTC. Its protein product is CASRGSSYEQYF.

The CDR3 DNA reads as TGTGCCAGCAGCGTAGCACTAGCGGGAGCTCTGAATGAGCAGTTCTTC. Its translation: CASSVALAGALNEQFF. This chain links TRBV9 with TRBJ2-1, with 11 nucleotides matching TRBD2. The CDR3 runs to 16 residues. Germline-derived CDR1 and CDR2 are SGDLS and YYNGEE. With 0 bases clipped from V and 7 bases from J, the junction kept 6 bases outside the gene matches.

The J gene is TRBJ2-1, the V gene TRBV7-3; possible D gene TRBD2, 5 bases. V lost 5 bases to trimming and J lost 8 bases, with 19 bases between them. This CDR3 has 15 amino acids. Per the germline V gene, CDR1 is SGHTA and CDR2 is FQGTGA. Here the CDR3 reads CASSLSAPNRHEQFF. CDR3 nucleotide sequence: TGTGCCAGCAGCCTTAGCGCTCCAAATCGCCATGAGCAGTTCTTC.

V and J are TRBV27 and TRBJ1-2; 9 bases align to TRBD1. The CDR3 runs to 14 residues. V shed 6 bases, J shed 1 base, and the junction held 3 bases outside the gene matches. The germline V gene has CDR1 MNHEY and CDR2 SMNVEV (reference sequence). DNA of the CDR3: TGTGCCAGCAGCCTGGACAGGGGTAACTATGGCTACACCTTC. This encodes CASSLDRGNYGYTF.

The table lists this clone with a few counts. V and J are TRBV2 and TRBJ1-6; D call uncertain. The CDR3 has 14 residues. The V gene's germline CDR1 is SNHLY and CDR2 FYNNEI. The V and J ends lost 7 bases and 9 bases respectively, with 16 bases between them. As DNA, the CDR3 is TGTGCCAGCACGATGAGGCGCGAGGGTTCACCCCTCCACTTT. Protein product: CASTMRREGSPLHF.

The chain employs TRBV6-5 and TRBJ2-7; possible D gene TRBD1, 6 bases. Germline V gene sequence: CDR1 MNHEY, CDR2 SVGAGI. This CDR3 region has 13 residues. Between the trimmed V and J ends, which lost 5 bases and 7 bases, there was a span of 15 bases. CDR3 amino acids: CASSPSGVGEQYF. The CDR3 bases are TGTGCCAGCAGTCCCTCAGGGGTTGGAGAGCAGTACTTC.

The chain employs TRBV29-1 and TRBJ1-1, with D unclear. Germline CDR1 is SQVTM and CDR2 is ANQGSEA. Trimming pared 4 bases from V and 6 bases from J, leaving 12 bases between. The CDR3 extends over 12 amino acids. Written as DNA, the CDR3 is TGCAGCGTTGGGGCGGGGTGGGCTGAAGCTTTCTTT. Its translation is CSVGAGWAEAFF.

The CDR3 loop reads CASSSGTKITGELFF. CDR3 bases: TGCGCCAGCAGCTCCGGGACTAAGATCACCGGGGAGCTGTTTTTT. This chain uses TRBV5-1 with TRBJ2-2; the match to TRBD2 covers 7 bases. Per the germline V gene, CDR1 is SGHRS and CDR2 is YFSETQ. The CDR3 is 15 residues long. V shed 3 bases, J shed 4 bases, and the junction held 6 bases outside the gene matches.

The J gene is TRBJ2-1, the V gene TRBV18, with TRBD1 as a possible D gene (5 bases). Germline V CDR1 and CDR2: KGHSH, LQKENI. The CDR3 covers 14 residues. The V end lost 3 bases, the J end lost 5 bases, and 11 bases lay between the germline ends. The CDR3 loop reads CASSPTTVNNEQFF. The CDR3 region has the DNA TGTGCCAGCTCACCGACGACAGTGAACAATGAGCAGTTCTTC.

The V and J genes are TRBV6-5 and TRBJ1-1; TRBD1 is a possible D gene (5 bases). V was trimmed by 4 bases and J by 1 base, leaving 7 bases between them. The germline CDR1 and CDR2 sequences are MNHEY and SVGAGI. The CDR3 is made up of 13 amino acids. The CDR3 DNA sequence: TGTGCCAGCAGTTTAACAGGGAACACTGAAGCTTTCTTT. It is translated as CASSLTGNTEAFF.

The genes are TRBV5-5 and TRBJ2-3; 9 nucleotides match TRBD2. Germline V gives CDR1 SGHKS, CDR2 YYEKEE (reference sequence). The V segment lost 4 bases and the J segment 2 bases; nucleotides outside the gene matches: 11. CDR3 length: 17 amino acids. DNA of the CDR3: TGTGCCAGCAGCGTTTTTAGCGGGAGAAGCGCCACAGATACGCAGTATTTT. Residues: CASSVFSGRSATDTQYF.

The chain employs TRBV28 and TRBJ1-2; D not certain. This CDR3 has 13 amino acids. The V gene's germline CDR1 is MDHEN and CDR2 SYDVKM. Trimming removed 6 bases at V and 2 bases at J, with 10 bases between. CDR3 sequence: CASRRALNYGYTF. The CDR3 DNA is TGTGCCAGCAGGCGGGCGTTAAACTATGGCTACACCTTC.

This sequence joins TRBV5-6 and TRBJ1-1, with TRBD1 as a possible D gene (5 bases). CDR1 is SGHDT and CDR2 is YYEEEE in the germline V gene. With 10 bases removed from V and 1 base from J, the gap between germline ends came to 17 bases. This CDR3 contains 14 residues. CDR3 in amino acids: CAGGQGLGNTEAFF. The CDR3 DNA sequence: TGTGCCGGAGGGCAGGGTTTGGGGAACACTGAAGCTTTCTTT.

The chain uses TRBV5-1 and TRBJ2-7, with 8 bases matching TRBD1. This CDR3 comprises 15 residues. With V trimmed by 1 base and J by 6 bases, 9 bases remained unmatched. Germline CDR1 reads SGHRS; CDR2 reads YFSETQ. The chain's CDR3 is CASSLLGQGMSEQYF. The DNA of the CDR3 is TGCGCCAGCAGCTTGCTAGGACAGGGAATGTCCGAGCAGTACTTC.

Only one count was recorded for this clone. The chain is built from TRBV13 and TRBJ2-1, with 9 bases that match TRBD1. CDR1 and CDR2 from the germline V gene are PRHDT and FYEKMQ (reference sequence). With 4 bases clipped from V and 3 bases from J, the junction kept 10 bases outside the gene matches. The CDR3 has 17 amino acids. CDR3 loop: CASSYSHRDRDYNEQFF. The CDR3 bases are TGTGCCAGCAGCTATAGTCATCGGGACAGGGACTACAATGAGCAGTTCTTC.